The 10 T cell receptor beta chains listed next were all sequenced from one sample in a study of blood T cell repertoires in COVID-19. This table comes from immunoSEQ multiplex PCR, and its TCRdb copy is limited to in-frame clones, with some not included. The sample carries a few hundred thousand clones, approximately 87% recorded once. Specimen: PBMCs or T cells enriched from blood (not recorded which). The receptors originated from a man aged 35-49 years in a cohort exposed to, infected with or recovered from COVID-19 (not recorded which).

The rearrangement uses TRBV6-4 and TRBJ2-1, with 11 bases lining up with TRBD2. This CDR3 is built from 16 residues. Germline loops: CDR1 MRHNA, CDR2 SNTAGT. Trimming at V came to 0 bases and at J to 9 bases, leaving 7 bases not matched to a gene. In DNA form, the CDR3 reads TGTGCCAGCAGTGACTCCACTAGCGGGAGCTTTAGTGAGCAGTTCTTC. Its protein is CASSDSTSGSFSEQFF.

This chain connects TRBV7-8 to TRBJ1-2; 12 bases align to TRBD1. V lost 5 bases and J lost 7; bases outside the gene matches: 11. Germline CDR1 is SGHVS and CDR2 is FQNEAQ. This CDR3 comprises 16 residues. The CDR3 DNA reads TGTGCCAGCAGCCGGGACAGGGGGCTTGTCGTAGGTGGCTACACCTTC. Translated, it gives CASSRDRGLVVGGYTF.

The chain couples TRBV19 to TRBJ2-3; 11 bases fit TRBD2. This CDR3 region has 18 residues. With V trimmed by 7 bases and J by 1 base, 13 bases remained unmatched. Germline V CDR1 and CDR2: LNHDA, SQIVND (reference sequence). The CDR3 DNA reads TGTGCCAGTACCACTAGCGGGAGCCTCCGCGGGGGCACAGATACGCAGTATTTT. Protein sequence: CASTTSGSLRGGTDTQYF.

The CDR3 DNA is TGTGCCACTAGCGGGAGGTCCTACAATGAGCAGTTCTTC. This codes for CATSGRSYNEQFF. This chain uses TRBV19 with TRBJ2-1, with TRBD2 matching 11 bases. The ends lost 10 bases at V and 1 base at J; junction bases unmatched: 0. This CDR3 is built from 13 residues. Germline CDR1 and CDR2: LNHDA and SQIVND (reference sequence).

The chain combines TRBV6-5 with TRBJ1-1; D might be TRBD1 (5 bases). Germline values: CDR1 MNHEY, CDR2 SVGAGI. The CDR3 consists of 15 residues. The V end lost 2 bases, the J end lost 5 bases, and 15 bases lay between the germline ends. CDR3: CASSYTGVGTTEAFF. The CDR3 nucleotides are TGTGCCAGCAGTTACACGGGGGTAGGGACTACTGAAGCTTTCTTT.

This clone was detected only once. As DNA, the CDR3 is TGTGCCAGTAGTTTAAAGACAAACCGGAACACTGAAGCTTTCTTT. Its translation is CASSLKTNRNTEAFF. V gene TRBV19 combines with J gene TRBJ1-1; D uncertain. Germline CDR1 LNHDA, CDR2 SQIVND (reference sequence). The CDR3 loop spans 15 amino acids. V was shortened by 5 bases and J by 1 base, with 14 bases between the two germline ends. Variable domain in full (rest from reference TRBV19 and TRBJ1-1): DGGITQSPKYLFRKEGQNVTLSCEQNLNHDAMYWYRQDPGQGLRLIYYSQIVNDFQKGDIAEGYSVSREKKESFPLTVTSAQKNPTAFYLCASSLKTNRNTEAFFGQGTRLTVV.

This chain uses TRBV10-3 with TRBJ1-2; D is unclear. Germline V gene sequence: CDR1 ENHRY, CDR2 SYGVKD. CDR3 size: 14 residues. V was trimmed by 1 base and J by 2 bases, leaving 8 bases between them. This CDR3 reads CAISEFETNYGYTF. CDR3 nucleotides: TGTGCCATCAGTGAGTTCGAAACAAACTATGGCTACACCTTC.

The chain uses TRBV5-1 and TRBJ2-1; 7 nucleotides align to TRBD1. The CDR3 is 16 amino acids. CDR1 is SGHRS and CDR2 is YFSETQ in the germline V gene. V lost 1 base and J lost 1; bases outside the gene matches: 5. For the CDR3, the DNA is TGCGCCAGCAGCTTGACCTTGACAGGGTCCTACAATGAGCAGTTCTTC. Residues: CASSLTLTGSYNEQFF.

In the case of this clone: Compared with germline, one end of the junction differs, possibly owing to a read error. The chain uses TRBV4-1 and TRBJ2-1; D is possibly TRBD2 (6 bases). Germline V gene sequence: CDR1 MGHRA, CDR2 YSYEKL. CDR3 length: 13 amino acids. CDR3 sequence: CASSQVGAGGSLF. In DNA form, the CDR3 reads TGCGCCAGCAGCCAAGTGGGTGCTGGGGGGTCGCTCTTC.

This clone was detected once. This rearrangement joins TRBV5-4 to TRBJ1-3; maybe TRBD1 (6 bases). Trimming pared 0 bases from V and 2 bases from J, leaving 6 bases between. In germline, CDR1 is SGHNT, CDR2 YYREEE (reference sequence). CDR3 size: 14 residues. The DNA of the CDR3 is TGTGCCAGCAGCTTGGCAGGGGCTGGAAACACCATATATTTT. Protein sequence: CASSLAGAGNTIYF.